Following are 17 T cell receptor beta chains from one sample sequenced in a study of T-cell reconstitution after alpha-beta-depleted transplantation in children. Preparation of the TCRbeta library was carried out with unique molecular identifiers. MiXCR was run by TCRdb on the PCR reads, yielding one entry per CDR3 protein. The sample has 500,000 to 750,000 distinct CDR3 sequences; roughly 27% are singletons. Sequencing was performed on PBMCs, taken before TCRalphabeta/CD19-depleted stem cell transplant. These receptors originate from a boy under three years old with Wiskott-Aldrich syndrome, due to receive a stem cell transplant.

The DNA for the CDR3 is TGTGCCATCACCTCGGGGGCTAGCACAGATACGCAGTATTTT. It yields the protein CAITSGASTDTQYF. The chain joins TRBV10-3 to TRBJ2-3; tentatively, D is TRBD1 or TRBD2 (6 bases each). The length of the CDR3 is 14 residues. Trimming removed 7 bases from V and 0 bases from J, with 11 bases in between. Germline values: CDR1 ENHRY, CDR2 SYGVKD.

This clonotype was counted a few times. This chain connects TRBV20-1 to TRBJ2-2; D may be TRBD2 (5 bases). Looked up from germline, CDR1 is DFQATT and CDR2 is SNEGSKA (reference sequence). V lost 4 bases and J 6 bases, leaving 15 bases between the germline ends. The CDR3 loop spans 14 amino acids. CDR3 protein: CSAIPGSGAGELFF. Here the CDR3 DNA reads TGCAGTGCTATCCCGGGAAGCGGAGCCGGGGAGCTGTTTTTT.

This clonotype appeared a few times. V is TRBV2 and J is TRBJ2-3, with 13 bases matching TRBD2. V was clipped by 9 bases and J by 3 bases; unmatched bases: 9. There are 16 residues in the CDR3. CDR1 SNHLY and CDR2 FYNNEI come from the germline V gene. CDR3 nucleotides: TGTGCCAGTGAACCTCCGGGACTAGCGGGAACAGATACGCAGTATTTT. Its translation is CASEPPGLAGTDTQYF.

The chain joins TRBV3-1 to TRBJ2-1, with unresolved D. V was trimmed by 4 bases and J by 7 bases, leaving 8 bases between them. Germline assignment: CDR1 LGHDT and CDR2 YNNKEL (reference sequence). The CDR3 spans 12 residues. For the CDR3, the DNA is TGTGCCAGCAGCCCCAGGTGGAATGAGCAGTTCTTC. Translated: CASSPRWNEQFF.

The chain couples TRBV20-1 to TRBJ2-7; TRBD2 might be the D (6 bases). Germline V gene sequence: CDR1 DFQATT, CDR2 SNEGSKA (reference sequence). The CDR3 runs to 15 residues. V was shortened by 1 base and J by 4 bases, with 17 bases between the two germline ends. The CDR3 protein is CSARGGPRDWYEQYF. CDR3 in DNA: TGCAGTGCTAGAGGAGGTCCTCGGGACTGGTACGAGCAGTACTTC.

The gene calls are TRBV6-5 and TRBJ2-7; 9 bases fit TRBD2. Germline trimming cut 6 bases from V and 0 bases from J; bases unmatched to any gene: 12. This CDR3 region has 17 residues. Germline assignment: CDR1 MNHEY and CDR2 SVGAGI. In DNA form, the CDR3 reads TGTGCCAGCAGGCCTACTAGCGGGTCCCTAAGCTCCTACGAGCAGTACTTC. Translation: CASRPTSGSLSSYEQYF.

Notes on this clonotype: An end of the junction differs from the germline gene, which may be a read error. This chain uses TRBV6-1 with TRBJ2-1, with 8 bases identical to TRBD1. Per germline, CDR1 MNHNS and CDR2 SASEGT. The CDR3 is made up of 16 amino acids. The DNA for the CDR3 is TGTGCCAGCACCCCGATCTCCGGGACAGGAACATATGAGCAGTCCTTC. This sequence encodes CASTPISGTGTYEQSF.

The V gene is TRBV12-3 or TRBV12-4, the J gene TRBJ1-1; tentatively, D is TRBD1 (6 bases). V lost 6 bases to trimming and J lost 8 bases, with 16 bases between them. The CDR3 contains 13 residues. The CDR3 DNA sequence: TGTGCCAGCAGCCTTGGACAGCGGCTAGAAGCTTTCTTT. It specifies CASSLGQRLEAFF.

The V gene is TRBV5-1, the J gene TRBJ2-7, with D possibly matching TRBD2 (6 bases). Germline V gene lookup returns CDR1 SGHRS and CDR2 YFSETQ. The CDR3 spans 14 residues. V gave up 0 bases and J gave up 2 bases, with 9 bases separating them. CDR3 amino acids: CASSLALAPYEQYF. The DNA of the CDR3 is TGCGCCAGCAGCTTGGCTCTAGCGCCCTACGAGCAGTACTTC.

The rearrangement joins TRBV3-1 to TRBJ1-2, with D possibly matching TRBD1 (5 bases). CDR3 length: 15 residues. V lost 1 base, J lost 3 bases, and 12 bases lay in between. Germline CDR1 and CDR2: LGHDT and YNNKEL (reference sequence). The DNA for the CDR3 is TGTGCCAGCAGCCAAGGCCCTGGGGCTGACTATGGCTACACCTTC. This encodes CASSQGPGADYGYTF.

The chain carries TRBV24-1 and TRBJ2-2, with D perhaps matching TRBD1 (5 bases). Germline CDR1 is KGHDR and CDR2 is SFDVKD. V dropped 4 bases and J dropped 0 bases, with 8 bases sitting between them. This CDR3 has 15 residues. This CDR3 is CATSEGPSNTGELFF. In DNA, the CDR3 is TGTGCCACCAGTGAGGGGCCTTCGAACACCGGGGAGCTGTTTTTT.

The gene calls are TRBV5-1 and TRBJ2-1, with a weak D call TRBD2 (6 bases). Trimming removed 5 bases at V and 10 bases at J, with 19 bases between. The germline CDR1 and CDR2 sequences are SGHRS and YFSETQ. The CDR3 runs to 14 residues. CDR3 protein: CASRGGPTSSEQFF. DNA of the CDR3: TGCGCCAGCAGGGGGGGACCGACTTCCAGCGAGCAGTTCTTC.

This clonotype was picked up a small number of times. CDR3 sequence reads: CASSPIPGKSETQYF. CDR3 sequence (DNA): TGTGCCAGCTCACCAATCCCGGGTAAATCGGAGACCCAGTACTTC. The chain joins TRBV18 to TRBJ2-5; no definite D call. There are 15 residues in the CDR3. Germline assignment: CDR1 KGHSH and CDR2 LQKENI. V was pared by 2 bases and J by 5 bases, with 15 bases between.

J is TRBJ2-5 and V is TRBV5-1; D assignment may be TRBD1 or TRBD2 (5 bases each). The CDR3 totals 13 residues. CDR1 is SGHRS and CDR2 is YFSETQ in the germline V gene. Trimming removed 0 bases at V and 4 bases at J, with 7 bases between. CDR3 sequence: CASSLDGTETQYF. CDR3 DNA: TGCGCCAGCAGCTTGGACGGGACAGAGACCCAGTACTTC.

The sample holds a few counts of this clonotype. This chain links TRBV7-2 with TRBJ2-1; TRBD2 agrees at 11 bases. The CDR3 is 15 amino acids. CDR1 is SGHTA, CDR2 FQGNSA, per germline. Trimming took 2 bases from V and 5 from J; bases not matched to a gene: 2. CDR3 in DNA: TGTGCCAGCAGCTTACCTAGCGGGAGGCACAATGAGCAGTTCTTC. It specifies CASSLPSGRHNEQFF. Using reference TRBV7-2 and TRBJ2-1 for the parts outside the CDR3, the full variable domain is GAGVSQSPSNKVTEKGKDVELRCDPISGHTALYWYRQSLGQGLEFLIYFQGNSAPDKSGLPSDRFSAERTGGSVSTLTIQRTQQEDSAVYLCASSLPSGRHNEQFFGPGTRLTVL.

This chain links TRBV18 with TRBJ2-7, with TRBD1 as a possible D gene (6 bases). Germline V gene lookup returns CDR1 KGHSH and CDR2 LQKENI. This CDR3 has 14 amino acids. With 6 bases removed from V and 2 bases from J, the gap between germline ends came to 14 bases. CDR3 coding DNA: TGTGCCAGCTCGCAACGGGACAACCCCTACGAGCAGTACTTC. This codes for CASSQRDNPYEQYF.

The J gene is TRBJ2-5, the V gene TRBV20-1, with a possible D match to TRBD1 (7 bases). This CDR3 has 16 residues. The V end lost 0 bases, the J end lost 2 bases, and 16 bases lay between the germline ends. Looked up from germline, CDR1 is DFQATT and CDR2 is SNEGSKA (reference sequence). The CDR3 sequence: CSARDMEGATQETQYF. The CDR3 nucleotides read TGCAGTGCTAGAGATATGGAGGGGGCAACTCAAGAGACCCAGTACTTC.